The 4 T cell receptor beta chains in this list originate from one sample, sequenced in a study of cytomegalovirus exposure and HLA in healthy donors. Vbeta (60) and Jbeta (13) primers were used in the PCR. Method: immunoSEQ multiplex PCR; TCRdb's copy keeps in-frame clones and lacks some. Its table records 120,000 or so clones. The sequenced sample was PBMCs. The receptors originated from a young man in good health and CMV-seronegative.

The chain combines TRBV5-1 with TRBJ1-2; the match to TRBD1 covers 9 bases. The germline V gene encodes CDR1 SGHRS and CDR2 YFSETQ. The CDR3 spans 16 residues. V dropped 2 bases and J dropped 6; count of bases not matched to a gene: 11. The CDR3 nucleotides are TGCGCCAGCAGCTTCTCACAGGGGGCGACCCCAGATGGCTACACCTTC. As protein: CASSFSQGATPDGYTF.

The chain carries TRBV28 and TRBJ1-1; the match to TRBD1 covers 11 bases. The J segment lost 4 bases and the V segment lost 6 bases, leaving 4 bases of the junction unmatched. The CDR3 covers 14 residues. CDR1 and CDR2 (germline): MDHEN, SYDVKM. Here the CDR3 reads CASRAGTGGTEAFF. In DNA form, the CDR3 reads TGTGCCAGCAGGGCCGGGACAGGGGGCACTGAAGCTTTCTTT.

Here the CDR3 reads CAISGSSGGASVGSTDTQYF. Written as DNA, the CDR3 is TGTGCCATCAGCGGATCATCGGGGGGGGCCAGTGTGGGTAGCACAGATACGCAGTATTTT. This chain links TRBV10-3 with TRBJ2-3; 8 bases are shared with TRBD2. Trimming cost V 6 bases and J 0 bases; bases outside gene matches: 20. The CDR3 length is 20 residues. Germline CDR1 reads ENHRY; CDR2 reads SYGVKD.

V usage is TRBV10-3 and J usage is TRBJ2-7; a possible D gene is TRBD1 (6 bases). The CDR3 length is 13 residues. CDR1 is ENHRY, CDR2 SYGVKD, per germline. V gave up 10 bases and J gave up 6 bases, with 19 bases separating them. The CDR3 reads CATRKNQGREQYF. CDR3 in DNA: TGTGCCACTCGGAAGAACCAGGGGCGCGAGCAGTACTTC.